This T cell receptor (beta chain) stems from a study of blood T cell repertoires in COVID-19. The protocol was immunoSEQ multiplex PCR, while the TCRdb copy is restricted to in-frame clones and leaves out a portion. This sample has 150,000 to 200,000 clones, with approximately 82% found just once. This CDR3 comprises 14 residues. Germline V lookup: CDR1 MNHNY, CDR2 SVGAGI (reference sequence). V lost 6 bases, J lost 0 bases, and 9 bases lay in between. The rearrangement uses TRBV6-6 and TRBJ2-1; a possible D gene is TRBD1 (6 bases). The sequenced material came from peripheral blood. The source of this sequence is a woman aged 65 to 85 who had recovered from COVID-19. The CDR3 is CASRRGSSYNEQFF. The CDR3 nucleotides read TGTGCCAGCAGGAGGGGGAGCTCCTACAATGAGCAGTTCTTC.